A selection of T cell receptor beta chains follows, all from one sample in a study of early T cells in non-severe SARS-CoV-2 infection. TCRdb passed the 5' RACE reads through MiXCR, listing each CDR3 protein once. The sample shows 65,000 to 95,000 distinct CDR3 sequences, 8.5% to 10% of them seen only once. The sequenced material came from whole blood. The source of these receptors is an adult who was a healthcare worker with PCR-confirmed SARS-CoV-2 infection or an uninfected control (not recorded which). Each CDR3 is given with its conserved first and last residue. The D gene is left open where the match is weak. Clone size is shown for a subset of rows, as once, few, many or a class of expanded clone.

TRBV7-9	TRBJ2-1	-	-	CASSLGASQAEQFF	TGTGCCAGCAGCTTAGGAGCATCACAGGCTGAGCAGTTCTTC
TRBV5-1	TRBJ1-1	few	-	CASLPDGNTEAFF	TGCGCCAGCCTGCCGGACGGAAACACTGAAGCTTTCTTT
TRBV7-3	TRBJ2-1	many	TRBD1	CASSLGQINEQFF	TGTGCCAGCAGTTTGGGACAGATAAATGAGCAGTTCTTC
TRBV7-3	TRBJ1-1	many	-	CASSRSVVTEAFF	TGTGCCAGCAGCCGGAGCGTGGTGACTGAAGCTTTCTTT
TRBV11-2	TRBJ1-3	few	-	CASTLGGSRWGNTIYF	TGTGCCAGCACCCTAGGGGGGTCCCGGTGGGGAAACACCATATATTTT
TRBV7-9	TRBJ1-1	-	-	CASMLGGRETEAFF	TGTGCCAGCATGCTAGGGGGACGGGAAACTGAAGCTTTCTTT
TRBV28	TRBJ2-5	-	TRBD2	CASSLFSAGGEEETQYF	TGTGCCAGCAGTTTATTCTCAGCGGGAGGGGAGGAAGAGACCCAGTACTTC
TRBV20-1	TRBJ2-3	-	-	CSAPGGSDTQYF	TGCAGTGCTCCTGGCGGGTCAGATACGCAGTATTTT
TRBV11-1	TRBJ2-7	many	TRBD2	CASSFSRDYPYEQYF	TGTGCCAGCAGCTTTTCCCGGGACTACCCCTACGAGCAGTACTTC
TRBV20-1	TRBJ1-6	-	-	CSAGGGNSPLHF	TGCAGTGCTGGGGGCGGGAATTCACCCCTCCACTTT
TRBV7-9	TRBJ1-6	many	-	CASSLVAPTTGSPLHF	TGTGCCAGCAGCTTAGTTGCCCCGACGACTGGGTCACCCCTCCACTTT
TRBV27	TRBJ2-7	few	-	CASSPLGFGGTNEQYF	TGTGCCAGCAGCCCCCTTGGTTTCGGGGGGACAAACGAGCAGTACTTC
TRBV12-3/TRBV12-4	TRBJ1-5	few	-	CASSLYQPLGGRHQPQHF	TGTGCCAGCAGTTTATATCAACCTCTTGGGGGGCGTCACCAGCCCCAGCATTTT
TRBV7-8	TRBJ1-1	few	-	CASSSLSTGRGTEVFF	TGTGCCAGCAGCTCGCTATCTACAGGGAGGGGCACTGAAGTTTTCTTT
TRBV6-6	TRBJ2-7	few	TRBD1	CASSYPRDSPYEQYF	TGTGCCAGCAGTTACCCTCGGGACAGCCCCTACGAGCAGTACTTC
TRBV6-1	TRBJ2-3	many	-	CASSDRGTWRGDTQYF	TGTGCCAGCAGTGACAGGGGTACGTGGAGGGGAGATACGCAGTATTTT
TRBV28	TRBJ1-6	many	TRBD1	CASRDGQVENSPLHF	TGTGCCAGCAGAGACGGACAGGTTGAGAATTCACCCCTCCACTTT
TRBV27	TRBJ1-5	many	-	CASSLRGERWSNQPQHF	TGTGCCAGCAGTTTGCGAGGGGAGCGCTGGAGCAATCAGCCCCAGCATTTT
TRBV7-8	TRBJ2-7	many	-	CASSSIAPYEQYF	TGTGCCAGCAGCTCAATAGCTCCCTACGAGCAGTACTTC
TRBV7-9	TRBJ2-1	medium-sized	TRBD2	CASSPRGLALHNEQFF	TGTGCCAGCAGCCCGCGGGGACTAGCGCTACACAATGAGCAGTTCTTC
TRBV7-3	TRBJ2-3	few	-	CASSLSHPTDTQYF	TGTGCCAGCAGCTTAAGTCACCCCACAGATACGCAGTATTTT
TRBV28	TRBJ2-5	few	TRBD2	CASRGGSVETQYF	TGTGCCAGCAGGGGCGGGAGTGTAGAGACCCAGTACTTC
TRBV12-3/TRBV12-4	TRBJ2-5	many	TRBD2	CASRLGTMRQETQYF	TGTGCCAGCAGGCTAGGGACTATGCGGCAAGAGACCCAGTACTTC
TRBV20-1	TRBJ2-3	many	-	CSAESRDTQYF	TGCAGTGCCGAATCGAGAGATACGCAGTATTTT
TRBV29-1	TRBJ2-2	many	-	CSVDVGYTGELFF	TGCAGCGTTGATGTTGGGTACACCGGGGAGCTGTTTTTT
TRBV7-7	TRBJ2-5	-	-	CASSCGVALGGETQYF	TGTGCCAGCAGCTGCGGAGTCGCCCTCGGCGGTGAGACCCAGTACTTC
TRBV28	TRBJ2-5	-	-	CASSLGGRVETQYF	TGTGCCAGCAGTTTAGGGGGGCGGGTAGAGACCCAGTACTTC
TRBV28	TRBJ1-4	many	-	CASNLDGPGKLFF	TGTGCCAGCAATTTAGACGGGCCTGGAAAACTGTTTTTT
TRBV12-3/TRBV12-4	TRBJ1-1	many	-	CASSLGPNTEAFF	TGTGCCAGCAGTTTAGGACCGAACACTGAAGCTTTCTTT
TRBV5-1	TRBJ2-3	-	-	CASSEQRDTQYF	TGCGCCAGCAGCGAACAAAGGGATACGCAGTATTTT
TRBV5-1	TRBJ2-3	many	TRBD2	CASSPTLAGGPVDTDTQYF	TGCGCCAGCAGTCCAACTCTAGCGGGAGGGCCGGTAGACACAGATACGCAGTATTTT
TRBV7-9	TRBJ1-3	many	-	CASSLNSGNTIYF	TGTGCCAGCAGCTTAAACTCTGGAAACACCATATATTTT
TRBV5-6	TRBJ2-4	few	-	CASSFGQLSNIQYF	TGTGCCAGCAGCTTCGGACAGCTCAGCAACATTCAGTACTTC
TRBV29-1	TRBJ1-4	few	-	CSVEGGPNEKLFF	TGCAGCGTTGAAGGTGGGCCGAATGAAAAACTGTTTTTT
TRBV15	TRBJ2-7	few	-	CVTSRDVGAYEQYF	TGTGTCACCAGCAGAGATGTCGGTGCCTACGAGCAGTACTTC
TRBV7-8	TRBJ2-2	many	TRBD2	CASSLGSSGLYTGELFF	TGTGCCAGCAGCTTAGGGTCTAGCGGGCTTTACACCGGGGAGCTGTTTTTT
TRBV28	TRBJ2-7	many	-	CASSTPGGSYEQYF	TGTGCCAGCAGTACACCAGGGGGGTCCTACGAGCAGTACTTC
TRBV5-4	TRBJ1-1	few	TRBD1	CASSLWLGGGGLRNTEAFF	TGTGCCAGCAGCTTGTGGTTAGGGGGCGGTGGGTTAAGGAACACTGAAGCTTTCTTT
TRBV20-1	TRBJ2-7	many	TRBD2	CSASGTSGTPSSYEQYF	TGCAGTGCTTCCGGGACTAGCGGCACCCCGAGCTCCTACGAGCAGTACTTC
TRBV5-1	TRBJ2-2	many	TRBD1	CASTRSGTGWTGELFF	TGCGCCAGCACCCGGTCCGGGACAGGGTGGACCGGGGAGCTGTTTTTT
TRBV5-1	TRBJ2-5	many	-	CASSFSQETQYF	TGCGCCAGCAGCTTCAGCCAAGAGACCCAGTACTTC
TRBV28	TRBJ1-4	many	-	CASSPRRGATNEKLFF	TGTGCCAGCAGTCCCAGAAGGGGGGCAACTAATGAAAAACTGTTTTTT
TRBV27	TRBJ2-7	many	TRBD2	CASSHAGGRYEQYF	TGTGCCAGCAGTCATGCGGGAGGGCGGTACGAGCAGTACTTC